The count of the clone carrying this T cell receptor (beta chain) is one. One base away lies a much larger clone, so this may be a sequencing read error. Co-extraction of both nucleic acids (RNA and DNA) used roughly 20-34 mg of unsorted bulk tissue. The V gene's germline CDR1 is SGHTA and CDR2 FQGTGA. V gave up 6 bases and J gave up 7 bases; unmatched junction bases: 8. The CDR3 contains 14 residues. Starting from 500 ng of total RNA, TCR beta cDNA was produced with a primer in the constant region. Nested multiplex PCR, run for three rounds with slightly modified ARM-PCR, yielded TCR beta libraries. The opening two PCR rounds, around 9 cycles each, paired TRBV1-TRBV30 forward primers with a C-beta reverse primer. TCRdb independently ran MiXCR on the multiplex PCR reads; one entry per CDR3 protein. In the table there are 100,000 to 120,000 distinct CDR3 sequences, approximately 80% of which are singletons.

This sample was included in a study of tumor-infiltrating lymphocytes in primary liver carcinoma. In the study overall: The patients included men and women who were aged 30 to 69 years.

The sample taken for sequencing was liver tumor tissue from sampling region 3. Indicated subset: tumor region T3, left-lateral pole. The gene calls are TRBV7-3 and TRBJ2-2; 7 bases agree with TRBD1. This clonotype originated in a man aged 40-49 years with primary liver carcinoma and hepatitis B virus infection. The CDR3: CASRYSTGLGELFF. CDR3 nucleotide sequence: TGTGCCAGCAGATACTCGACAGGGCTCGGGGAGCTGTTTTTT.